Described below is a single TCR beta chain sequence and its context. The antigen is not known. These data originate in a study of cytomegalovirus exposure and HLA in healthy donors. Findings and limits, study-wide: Usually a TCR sequence was rare, but some public TCRs were found in many donors.

The V gene lost 3 bases and the J gene lost 11 bases, with 14 bases spanning the gap. The CDR3 sequence is 12 residues long. CDR1 and CDR2 (germline): SGDLS, YYNGEE. With 60 Vbeta and 13 Jbeta primers, the PCR was carried out. Repertoires were generated with immunoSEQ multiplex PCR, while TCRdb's copy carries only in-frame clones and drops some. Of 85,000 to 130,000 clones detected, roughly 9.1% appear once; the ten largest clones hold around 5.9%. Nominally healthy donors were sampled, though unrecorded immune exposures were likely. The sequencing sample was made of PBMCs. The chain is built from TRBV9 and TRBJ1-1; no reliable D call. The TCR sequence derives from a man aged 35 to 55 in good health and CMV-seropositive. The CDR3 region has the DNA TGTGCCAGCAGCGCGTATAACGGCGGGGCTTTCTTT. Amino acids: CASSAYNGGAFF.